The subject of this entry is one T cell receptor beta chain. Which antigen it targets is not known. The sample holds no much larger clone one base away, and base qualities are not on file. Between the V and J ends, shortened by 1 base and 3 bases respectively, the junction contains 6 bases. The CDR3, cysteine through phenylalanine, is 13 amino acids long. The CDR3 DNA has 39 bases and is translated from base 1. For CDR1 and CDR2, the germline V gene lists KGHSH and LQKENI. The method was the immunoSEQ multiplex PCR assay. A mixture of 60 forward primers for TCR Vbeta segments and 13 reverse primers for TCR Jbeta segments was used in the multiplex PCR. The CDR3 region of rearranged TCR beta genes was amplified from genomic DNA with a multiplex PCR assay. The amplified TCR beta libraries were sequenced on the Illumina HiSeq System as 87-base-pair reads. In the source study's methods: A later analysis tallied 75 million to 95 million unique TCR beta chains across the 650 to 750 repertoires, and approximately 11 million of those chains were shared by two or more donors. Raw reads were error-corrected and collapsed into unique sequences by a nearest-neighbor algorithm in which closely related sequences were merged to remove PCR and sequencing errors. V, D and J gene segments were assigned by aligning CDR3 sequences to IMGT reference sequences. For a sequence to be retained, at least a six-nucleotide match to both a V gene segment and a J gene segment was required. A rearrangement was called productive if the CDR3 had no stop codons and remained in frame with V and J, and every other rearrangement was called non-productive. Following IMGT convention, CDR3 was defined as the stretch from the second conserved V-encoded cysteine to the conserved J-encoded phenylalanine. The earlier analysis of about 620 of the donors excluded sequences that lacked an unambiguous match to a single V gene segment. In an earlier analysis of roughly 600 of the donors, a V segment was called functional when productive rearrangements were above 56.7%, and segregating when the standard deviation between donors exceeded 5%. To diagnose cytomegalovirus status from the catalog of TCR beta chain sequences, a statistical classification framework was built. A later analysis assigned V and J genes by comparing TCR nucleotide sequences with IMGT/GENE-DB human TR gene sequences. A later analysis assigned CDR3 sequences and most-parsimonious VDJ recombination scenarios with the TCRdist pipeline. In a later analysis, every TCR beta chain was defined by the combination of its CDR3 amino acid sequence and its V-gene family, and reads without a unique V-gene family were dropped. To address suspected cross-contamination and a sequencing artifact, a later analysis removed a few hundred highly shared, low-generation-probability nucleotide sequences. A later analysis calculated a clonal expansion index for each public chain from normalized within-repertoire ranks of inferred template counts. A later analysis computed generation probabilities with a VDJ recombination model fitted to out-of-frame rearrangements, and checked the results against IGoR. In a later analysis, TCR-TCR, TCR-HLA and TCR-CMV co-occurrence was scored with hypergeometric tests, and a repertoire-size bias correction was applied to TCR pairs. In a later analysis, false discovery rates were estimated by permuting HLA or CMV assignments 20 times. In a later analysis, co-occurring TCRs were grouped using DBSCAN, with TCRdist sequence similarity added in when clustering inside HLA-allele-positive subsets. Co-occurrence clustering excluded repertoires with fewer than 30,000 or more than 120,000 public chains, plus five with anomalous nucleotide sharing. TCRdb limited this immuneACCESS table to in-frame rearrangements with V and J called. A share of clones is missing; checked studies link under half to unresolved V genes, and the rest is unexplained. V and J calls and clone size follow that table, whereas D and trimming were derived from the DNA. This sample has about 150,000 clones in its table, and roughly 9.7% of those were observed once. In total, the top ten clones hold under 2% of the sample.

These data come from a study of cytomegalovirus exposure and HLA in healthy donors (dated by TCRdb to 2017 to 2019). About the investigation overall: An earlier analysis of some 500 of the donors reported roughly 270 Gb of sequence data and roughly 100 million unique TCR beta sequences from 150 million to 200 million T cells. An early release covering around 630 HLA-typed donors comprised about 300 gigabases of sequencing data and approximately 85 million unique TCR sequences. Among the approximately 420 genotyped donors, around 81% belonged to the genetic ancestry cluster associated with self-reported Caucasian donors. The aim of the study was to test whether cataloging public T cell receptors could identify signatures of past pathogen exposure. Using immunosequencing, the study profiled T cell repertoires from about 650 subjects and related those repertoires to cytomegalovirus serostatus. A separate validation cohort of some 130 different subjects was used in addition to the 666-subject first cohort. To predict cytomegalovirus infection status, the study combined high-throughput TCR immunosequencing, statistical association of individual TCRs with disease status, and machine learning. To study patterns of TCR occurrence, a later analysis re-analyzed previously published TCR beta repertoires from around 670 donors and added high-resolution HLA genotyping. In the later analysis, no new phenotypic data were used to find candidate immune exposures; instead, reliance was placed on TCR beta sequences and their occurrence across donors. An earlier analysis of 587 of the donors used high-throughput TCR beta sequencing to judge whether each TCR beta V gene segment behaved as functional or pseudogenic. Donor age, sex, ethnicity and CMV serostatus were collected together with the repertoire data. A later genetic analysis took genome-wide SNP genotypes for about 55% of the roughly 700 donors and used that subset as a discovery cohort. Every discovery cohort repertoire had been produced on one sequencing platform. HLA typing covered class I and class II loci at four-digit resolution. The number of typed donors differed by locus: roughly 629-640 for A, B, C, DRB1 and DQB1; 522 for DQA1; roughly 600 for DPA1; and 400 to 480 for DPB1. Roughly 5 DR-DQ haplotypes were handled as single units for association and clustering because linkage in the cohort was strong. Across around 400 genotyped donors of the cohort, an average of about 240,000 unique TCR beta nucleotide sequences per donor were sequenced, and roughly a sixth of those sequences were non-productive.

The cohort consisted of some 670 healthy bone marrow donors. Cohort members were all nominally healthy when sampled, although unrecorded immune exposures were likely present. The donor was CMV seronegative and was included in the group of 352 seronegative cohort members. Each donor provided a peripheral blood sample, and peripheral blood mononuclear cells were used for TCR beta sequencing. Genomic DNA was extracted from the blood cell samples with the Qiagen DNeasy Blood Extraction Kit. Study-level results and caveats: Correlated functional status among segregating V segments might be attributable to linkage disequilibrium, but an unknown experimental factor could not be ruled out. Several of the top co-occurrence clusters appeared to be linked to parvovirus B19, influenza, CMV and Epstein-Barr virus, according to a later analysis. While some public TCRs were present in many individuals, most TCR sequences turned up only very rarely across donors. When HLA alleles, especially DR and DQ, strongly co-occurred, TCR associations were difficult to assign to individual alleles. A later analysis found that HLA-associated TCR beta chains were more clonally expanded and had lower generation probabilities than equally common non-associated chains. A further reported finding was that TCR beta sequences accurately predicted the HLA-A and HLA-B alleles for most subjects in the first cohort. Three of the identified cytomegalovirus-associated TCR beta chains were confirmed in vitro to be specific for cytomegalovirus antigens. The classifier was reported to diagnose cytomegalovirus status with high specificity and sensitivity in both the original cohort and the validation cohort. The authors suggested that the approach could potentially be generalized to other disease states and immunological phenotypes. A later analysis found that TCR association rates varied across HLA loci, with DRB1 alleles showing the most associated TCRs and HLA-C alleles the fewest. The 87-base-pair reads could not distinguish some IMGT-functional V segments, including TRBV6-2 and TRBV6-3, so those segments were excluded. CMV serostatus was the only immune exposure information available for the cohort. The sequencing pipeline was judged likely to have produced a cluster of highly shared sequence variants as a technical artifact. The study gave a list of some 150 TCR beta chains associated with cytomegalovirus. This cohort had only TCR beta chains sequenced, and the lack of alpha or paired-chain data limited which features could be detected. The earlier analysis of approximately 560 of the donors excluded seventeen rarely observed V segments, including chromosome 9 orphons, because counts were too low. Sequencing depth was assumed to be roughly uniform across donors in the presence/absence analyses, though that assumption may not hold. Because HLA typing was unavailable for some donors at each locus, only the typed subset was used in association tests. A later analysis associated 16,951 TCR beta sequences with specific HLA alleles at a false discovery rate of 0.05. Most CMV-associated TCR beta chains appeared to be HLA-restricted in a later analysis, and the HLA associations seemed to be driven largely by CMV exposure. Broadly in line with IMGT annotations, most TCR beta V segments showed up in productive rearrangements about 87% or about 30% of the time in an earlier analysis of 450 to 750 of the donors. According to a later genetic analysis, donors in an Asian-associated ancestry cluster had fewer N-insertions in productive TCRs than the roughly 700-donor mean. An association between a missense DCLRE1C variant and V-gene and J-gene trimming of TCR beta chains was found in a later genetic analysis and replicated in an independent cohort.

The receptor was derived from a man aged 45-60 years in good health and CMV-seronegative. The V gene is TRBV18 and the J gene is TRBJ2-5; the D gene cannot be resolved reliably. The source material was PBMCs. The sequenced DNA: TGTGCCAGCTCACCACGATCAGAAGAGACCCAGTACTTC. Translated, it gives CASSPRSEETQYF.